These T cell receptor beta chains were read from a single sample in a study of blood T cell repertoires in COVID-19. The repertoire was sequenced with immunoSEQ multiplex PCR; TCRdb's copy has only in-frame clones and lacks some. The table has roughly 150,000 clones, roughly 87% seen once. The sample consisted of peripheral blood. These receptors all stem from a human donor in a cohort sampled during active COVID-19. CDR3s include the opening cysteine and the closing phenylalanine or tryptophan. D genes are given only for firm matches. A clone size is listed for some rows: how often the clone was seen (once, few, many), or a class if it is expanded.

clone size: .
J gene: TRBJ1-6
D gene: .
V gene: TRBV6-2/TRBV6-3
CDR3 DNA: TGTGCCAGCAGTATAACGGGGAACCAAAATTCACCCCTCCACTTT
CDR3 protein: CASSITGNQNSPLHF

clone size: .
J gene: TRBJ2-3
D gene: .
V gene: TRBV5-8
CDR3 DNA: TGTGCCAGCAGCTTCGTCAGCACAGATACGCAGTATTTT
CDR3 protein: CASSFVSTDTQYF

clone size: .
J gene: TRBJ1-6
D gene: TRBD1
V gene: TRBV7-3
CDR3 DNA: TGTGCCAGCAGCTTAGGGCCCCGCGGGACAGGAAATTCACCCCTCCACTTT
CDR3 protein: CASSLGPRGTGNSPLHF

clone size: .
J gene: TRBJ2-1
D gene: .
V gene: TRBV4-1
CDR3 DNA: TGCGCCAGCAGTCAAGGACTGGACAATGAGCAGTTCTTC
CDR3 protein: CASSQGLDNEQFF

clone size: .
J gene: TRBJ2-7
D gene: .
V gene: TRBV15
CDR3 DNA: TGTGCCACCAGCAGAGATCCAGCGAGTTCCTACGAGCAGTACTTC
CDR3 protein: CATSRDPASSYEQYF

clone size: .
J gene: TRBJ2-1
D gene: TRBD2
V gene: TRBV7-7
CDR3 DNA: TGTGCTAGCAGCCCTGGACTAGCGGGATCCAATGAGCAGTTCTTC
CDR3 protein: CASSPGLAGSNEQFF

clone size: .
J gene: TRBJ2-7
D gene: .
V gene: TRBV11-2
CDR3 DNA: TGTGCCAGCAGCCCCGCGGCTAAGCAGTACTTC
CDR3 protein: CASSPAAKQYF

clone size: .
J gene: TRBJ2-2
D gene: .
V gene: TRBV9
CDR3 DNA: TGTGCCAGCAGCGTAGGGACGGCAGGGGTCGGGGAGCTGTTTTTT
CDR3 protein: CASSVGTAGVGELFF

clone size: once
J gene: TRBJ1-1
D gene: TRBD1
V gene: TRBV4-1
CDR3 DNA: TGCGCCAGCAGCTCCCCTAGGACAGGGGGAACTGAAGCTTTCTTT
CDR3 protein: CASSSPRTGGTEAFF

clone size: .
J gene: TRBJ2-5
D gene: .
V gene: TRBV7-9
CDR3 DNA: TGTGCCAGCAGCTTAGTTGGGAGGCGACGGGACAGAATTCAAGAGACCCAGTACTTC
CDR3 protein: CASSLVGRRRDRIQETQYF

clone size: .
J gene: TRBJ2-7
D gene: .
V gene: TRBV7-9
CDR3 DNA: TGTGCCAGCAGCTTAGTGAGTGGAGTATCGGGACACCTACTTTACGAGCAGTACTTC
CDR3 protein: CASSLVSGVSGHLLYEQYF

clone size: few
J gene: TRBJ1-1
D gene: TRBD1
V gene: TRBV7-3
CDR3 DNA: TGTGCCAGCAGCTTAATCGGGGCAGGGGGCGGAGGGGCTTTCTTT
CDR3 protein: CASSLIGAGGGGAFF

clone size: .
J gene: TRBJ2-7
D gene: .
V gene: TRBV28
CDR3 DNA: TGTGCCAGCAGTCCACAGGAGTACTACGAGCAGTACTTC
CDR3 protein: CASSPQEYYEQYF

clone size: .
J gene: TRBJ2-3
D gene: TRBD1
V gene: TRBV5-1
CDR3 DNA: TGCGCCAGCAGCTTCACAGGGGGCGACACAGATACGCAGTATTTT
CDR3 protein: CASSFTGGDTDTQYF

clone size: .
J gene: TRBJ2-2
D gene: .
V gene: TRBV30
CDR3 DNA: TGTGCCTGGAGTCTCCCGGACAGTACGAACACCGGGGAGCTGTTTTTT
CDR3 protein: CAWSLPDSTNTGELFF

clone size: .
J gene: TRBJ2-5
D gene: .
V gene: TRBV5-4
CDR3 DNA: TGTGCCAGCAGCATAGAAGAGACCCAGTACTTC
CDR3 protein: CASSIEETQYF

clone size: .
J gene: TRBJ1-6
D gene: TRBD1
V gene: TRBV5-1
CDR3 DNA: TGCGCCAGCAGCTTGGCCACAGGGGCGAATTCACCCCTCCACTTT
CDR3 protein: CASSLATGANSPLHF

clone size: .
J gene: TRBJ1-3
D gene: TRBD1
V gene: TRBV5-1
CDR3 DNA: TGCGCCAGCAGCTTGGGACAGGGGTTCTCCCTCGGAAACACCATATATTTT
CDR3 protein: CASSLGQGFSLGNTIYF

clone size: .
J gene: TRBJ2-5
D gene: TRBD2
V gene: TRBV4-1
CDR3 DNA: TGCGCCAGCAGCCAAGAGAGACTAGCGGGAGGGCGGGAGACCCAGTACTTC
CDR3 protein: CASSQERLAGGRETQYF

clone size: .
J gene: TRBJ1-4
D gene: .
V gene: TRBV21-1
CDR3 DNA: TGTGCCAGCAGCAAAAACCGGGACAGGGGGCATGAAAAACTGTTTTTT
CDR3 protein: CASSKNRDRGHEKLFF

clone size: .
J gene: TRBJ1-1
D gene: TRBD1
V gene: TRBV7-9
CDR3 DNA: TGTGCCAGCAGCTCGTTCTCAGGGGGCCGGAACACTGAAGCTTTCTTT
CDR3 protein: CASSSFSGGRNTEAFF

clone size: .
J gene: TRBJ1-2
D gene: TRBD1
V gene: TRBV27
CDR3 DNA: TGTGCCAGCAGACGACAGGGGAACTATGGCTACACCTTC
CDR3 protein: CASRRQGNYGYTF

clone size: few
J gene: TRBJ1-4
D gene: .
V gene: TRBV7-9
CDR3 DNA: TGTGCCAGCAGTGCGGGAGGCCTTAATGAAAAACTGTTTTTT
CDR3 protein: CASSAGGLNEKLFF

clone size: .
J gene: TRBJ1-2
D gene: .
V gene: TRBV28
CDR3 DNA: TGTGCCATCGCCACCGGGGAGAGTGGCTACACCTTC
CDR3 protein: CAIATGESGYTF

clone size: .
J gene: TRBJ2-1
D gene: .
V gene: TRBV10-3
CDR3 DNA: TGTGCCATCGGTACAGGGCAGCAGAATGAGCAGTTCTTC
CDR3 protein: CAIGTGQQNEQFF

clone size: .
J gene: TRBJ2-1
D gene: .
V gene: TRBV4-3
CDR3 DNA: TGCGCCAGCAGCCGATCCGGGACTCCCTACAATGAGCAGTTCTTC
CDR3 protein: CASSRSGTPYNEQFF

clone size: .
J gene: TRBJ2-5
D gene: TRBD1
V gene: TRBV3-1/TRBV3-2
CDR3 DNA: TGTGCCAGCAGCCTAAGAGGGACAGGGTCAACCCGAGAGACCCAGTACTTC
CDR3 protein: CASSLRGTGSTRETQYF

clone size: .
J gene: TRBJ2-3
D gene: .
V gene: TRBV7-9
CDR3 DNA: TGTGCCAGCAGCGCACTTGCGGATACGCAGTATTTT
CDR3 protein: CASSALADTQYF

clone size: once
J gene: TRBJ2-3
D gene: .
V gene: TRBV30
CDR3 DNA: TGTGCCTCTGAATCGGGGTATACGCAGTATTTT
CDR3 protein: CASESGYTQYF

clone size: .
J gene: TRBJ2-3
D gene: .
V gene: TRBV28
CDR3 DNA: TGTGCCAGCAGTTTAACGGGGATTAGCACAGATACGCAGTATTTT
CDR3 protein: CASSLTGISTDTQYF

clone size: .
J gene: TRBJ2-7
D gene: .
V gene: TRBV2
CDR3 DNA: TGTGCCAGCAGAACTGACACCCACGAGCAGTACTTC
CDR3 protein: CASRTDTHEQYF